The present T cell receptor beta chain was sequenced within a study of blood T cell repertoires in COVID-19. Study-wide background: Sites in the United States, Italy and Spain provided acute and convalescent COVID-19 samples. PBMCs, B-cell-depleted T cells, or T cells provided the cDNA or gDNA that made up the material.

In the source study's methods: Amplification with reference gene primers provided the estimates of nucleated cell counts. The assay was immunoSEQ multiplex PCR, and TCRdb's table has in-frame clones only and misses some. V and J calls and clone size are as listed in that table; D and trimming were resolved from the DNA. The sample holds some 250,000 clones, more than 75% seen once. Trimming stripped 6 bases from V and 1 base from J, with 13 bases between. The CDR3 sequence is 16 residues long. Germline V gives CDR1 KGHSH, CDR2 LQKENI. The receptor's source is a woman aged 25 to 39 who had recovered from COVID-19. The sequenced sample consisted of peripheral blood. The chain joins TRBV18 to TRBJ1-6, with a weak D call TRBD1 (5 bases). The CDR3 nucleotides are TGTGCCAGCTCCCATCTCTCAGGGTCCTATAATTCACCCCTCCACTTT. It encodes CASSHLSGSYNSPLHF.